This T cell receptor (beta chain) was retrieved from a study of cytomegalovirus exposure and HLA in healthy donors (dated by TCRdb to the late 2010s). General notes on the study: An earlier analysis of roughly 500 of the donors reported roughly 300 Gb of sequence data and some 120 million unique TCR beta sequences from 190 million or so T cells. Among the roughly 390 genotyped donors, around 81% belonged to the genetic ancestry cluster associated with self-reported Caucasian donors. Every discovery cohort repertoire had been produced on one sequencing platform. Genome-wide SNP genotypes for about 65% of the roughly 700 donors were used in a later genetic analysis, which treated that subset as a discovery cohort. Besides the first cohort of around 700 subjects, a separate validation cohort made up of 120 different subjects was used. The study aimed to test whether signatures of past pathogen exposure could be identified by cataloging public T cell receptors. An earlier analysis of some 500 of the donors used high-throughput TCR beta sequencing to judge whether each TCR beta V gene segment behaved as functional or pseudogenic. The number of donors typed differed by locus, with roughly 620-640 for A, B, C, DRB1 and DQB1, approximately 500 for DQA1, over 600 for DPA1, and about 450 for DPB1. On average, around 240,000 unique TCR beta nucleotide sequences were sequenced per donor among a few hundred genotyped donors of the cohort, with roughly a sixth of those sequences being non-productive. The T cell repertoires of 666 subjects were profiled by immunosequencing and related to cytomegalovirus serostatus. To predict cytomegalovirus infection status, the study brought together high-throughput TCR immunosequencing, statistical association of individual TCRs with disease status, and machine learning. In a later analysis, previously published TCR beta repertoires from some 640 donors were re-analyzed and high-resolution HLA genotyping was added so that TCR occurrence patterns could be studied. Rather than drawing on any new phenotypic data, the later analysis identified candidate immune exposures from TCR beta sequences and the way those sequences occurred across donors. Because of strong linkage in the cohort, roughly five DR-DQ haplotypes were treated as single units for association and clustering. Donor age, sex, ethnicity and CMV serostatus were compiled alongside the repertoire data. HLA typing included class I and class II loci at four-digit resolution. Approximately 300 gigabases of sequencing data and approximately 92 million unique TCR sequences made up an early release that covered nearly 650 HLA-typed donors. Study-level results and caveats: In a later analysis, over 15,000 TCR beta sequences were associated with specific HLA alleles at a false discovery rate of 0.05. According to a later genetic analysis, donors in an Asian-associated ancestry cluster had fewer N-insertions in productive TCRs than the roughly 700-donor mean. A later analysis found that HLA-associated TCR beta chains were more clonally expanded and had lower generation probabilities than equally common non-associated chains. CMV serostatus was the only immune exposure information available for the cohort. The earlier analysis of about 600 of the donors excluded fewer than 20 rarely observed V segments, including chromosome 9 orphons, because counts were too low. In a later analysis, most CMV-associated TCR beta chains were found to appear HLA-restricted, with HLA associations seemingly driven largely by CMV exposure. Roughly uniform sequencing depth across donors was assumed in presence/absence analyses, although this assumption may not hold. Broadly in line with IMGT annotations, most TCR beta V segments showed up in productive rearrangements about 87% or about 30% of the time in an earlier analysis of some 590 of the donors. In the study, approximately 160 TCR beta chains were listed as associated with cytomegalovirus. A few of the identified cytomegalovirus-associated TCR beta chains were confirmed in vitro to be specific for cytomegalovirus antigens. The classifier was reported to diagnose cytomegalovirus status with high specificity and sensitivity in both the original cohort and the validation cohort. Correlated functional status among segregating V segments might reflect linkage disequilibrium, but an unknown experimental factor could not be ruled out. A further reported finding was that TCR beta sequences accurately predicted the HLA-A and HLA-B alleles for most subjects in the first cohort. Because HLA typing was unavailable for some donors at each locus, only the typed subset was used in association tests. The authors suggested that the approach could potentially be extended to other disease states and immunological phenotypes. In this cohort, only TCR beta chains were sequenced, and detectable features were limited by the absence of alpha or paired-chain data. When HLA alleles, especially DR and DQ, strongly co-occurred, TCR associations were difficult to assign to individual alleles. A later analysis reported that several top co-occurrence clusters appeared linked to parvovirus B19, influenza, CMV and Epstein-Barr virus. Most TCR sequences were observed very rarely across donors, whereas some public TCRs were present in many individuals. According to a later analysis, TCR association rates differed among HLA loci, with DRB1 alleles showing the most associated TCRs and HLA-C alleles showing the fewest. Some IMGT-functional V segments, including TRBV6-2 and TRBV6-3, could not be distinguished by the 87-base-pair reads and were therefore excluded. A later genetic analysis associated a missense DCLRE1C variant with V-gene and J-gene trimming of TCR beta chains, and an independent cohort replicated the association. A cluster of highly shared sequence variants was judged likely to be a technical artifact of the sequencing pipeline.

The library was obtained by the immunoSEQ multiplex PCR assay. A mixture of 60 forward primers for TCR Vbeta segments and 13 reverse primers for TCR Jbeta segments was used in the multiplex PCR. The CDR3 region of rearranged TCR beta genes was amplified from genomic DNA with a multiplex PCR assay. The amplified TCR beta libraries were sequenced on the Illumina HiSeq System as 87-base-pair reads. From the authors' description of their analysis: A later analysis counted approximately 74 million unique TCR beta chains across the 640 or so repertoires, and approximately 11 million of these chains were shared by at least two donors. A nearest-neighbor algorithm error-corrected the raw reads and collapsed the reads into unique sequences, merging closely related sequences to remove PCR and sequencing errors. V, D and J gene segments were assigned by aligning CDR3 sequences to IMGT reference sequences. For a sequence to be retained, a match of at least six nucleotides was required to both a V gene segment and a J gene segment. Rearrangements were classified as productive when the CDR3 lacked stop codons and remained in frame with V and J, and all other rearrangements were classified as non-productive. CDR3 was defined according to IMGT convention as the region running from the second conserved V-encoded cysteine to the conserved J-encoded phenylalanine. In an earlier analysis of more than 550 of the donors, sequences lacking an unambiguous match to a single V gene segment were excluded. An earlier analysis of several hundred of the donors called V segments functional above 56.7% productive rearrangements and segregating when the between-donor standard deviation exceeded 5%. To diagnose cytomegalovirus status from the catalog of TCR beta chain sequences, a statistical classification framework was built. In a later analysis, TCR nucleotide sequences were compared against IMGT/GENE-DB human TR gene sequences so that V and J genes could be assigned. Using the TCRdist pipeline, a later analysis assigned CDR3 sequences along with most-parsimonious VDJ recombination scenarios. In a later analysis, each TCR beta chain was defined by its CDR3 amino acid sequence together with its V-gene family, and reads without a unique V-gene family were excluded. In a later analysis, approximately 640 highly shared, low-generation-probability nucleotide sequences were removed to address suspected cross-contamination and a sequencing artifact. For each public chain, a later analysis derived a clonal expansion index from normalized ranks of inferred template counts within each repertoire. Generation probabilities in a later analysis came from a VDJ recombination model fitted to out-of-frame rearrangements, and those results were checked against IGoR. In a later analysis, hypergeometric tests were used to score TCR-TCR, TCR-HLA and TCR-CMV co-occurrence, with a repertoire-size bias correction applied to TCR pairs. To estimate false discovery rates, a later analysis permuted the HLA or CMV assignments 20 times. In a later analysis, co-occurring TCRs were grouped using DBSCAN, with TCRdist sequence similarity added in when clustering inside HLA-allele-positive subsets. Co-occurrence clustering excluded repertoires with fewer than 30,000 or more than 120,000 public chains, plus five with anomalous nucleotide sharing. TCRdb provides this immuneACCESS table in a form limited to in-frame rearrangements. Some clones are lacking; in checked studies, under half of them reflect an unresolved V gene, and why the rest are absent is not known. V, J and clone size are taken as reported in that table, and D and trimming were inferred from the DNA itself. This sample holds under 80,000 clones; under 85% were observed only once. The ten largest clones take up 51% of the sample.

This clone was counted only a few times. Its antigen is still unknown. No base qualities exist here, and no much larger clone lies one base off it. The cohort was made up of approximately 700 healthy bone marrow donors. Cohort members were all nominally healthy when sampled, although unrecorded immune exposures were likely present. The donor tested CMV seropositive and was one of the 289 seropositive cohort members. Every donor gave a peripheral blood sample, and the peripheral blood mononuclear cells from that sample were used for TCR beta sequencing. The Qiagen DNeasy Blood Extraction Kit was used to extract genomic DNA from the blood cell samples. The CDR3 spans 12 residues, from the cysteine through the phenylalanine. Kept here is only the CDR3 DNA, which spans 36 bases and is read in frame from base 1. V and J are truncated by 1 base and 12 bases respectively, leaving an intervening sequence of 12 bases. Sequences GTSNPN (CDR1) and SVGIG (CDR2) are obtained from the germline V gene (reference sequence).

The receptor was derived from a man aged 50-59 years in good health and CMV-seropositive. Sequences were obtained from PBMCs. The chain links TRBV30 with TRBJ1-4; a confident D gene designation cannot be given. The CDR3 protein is CAWSGVTVELFF. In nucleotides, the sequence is TGTGCCTGGAGTGGGGTTACAGTTGAACTGTTTTTT.